The text below deals with one TCR beta chain. Its cognate antigen has yet to be identified. Base qualities were left out, and no much larger clone turns up one base away. From cysteine to phenylalanine, the CDR3 is 17 amino acids long. Only the CDR3 portion is preserved as DNA: 51 bases, with reading frame beginning at the first base. Sequences MNHEY (CDR1) and SVGEGT (CDR2) are obtained from the germline V gene. Trimming at the junction amounts to 2 bases on V and 2 bases on J, and the germline ends lie 19 bases apart. RNA from unsorted whole blood was extracted with TRIzol reagent, and germline DNA was obtained with the DNeasy Blood & Tissue kit. Chronic HBV infection was present in the patients, and the patients were treatment-naive at sampling. Before surgery, roughly 4 milliliters of peripheral blood were collected into K2EDTA tubes. This entry belongs to a study of tumor-infiltrating lymphocytes in primary liver carcinoma (TCRdb year 2017). Background for the entire study: Surgical resection was performed in China between 2015 and early 2016 on about 5 patients with histopathologically diagnosed primary liver carcinoma. Technical replicate repertoires showed high reproducibility, with mean shared-clone rates roughly 0.87 and correlation coefficients above 0.95. The tumors of the five patients were staged as T1-T3 N0M0, with maximum diameters ranging from about 4 to 11 cm. The study combined TCRbeta repertoire sequencing, expression microarrays and whole-exome sequencing across five regions of each liver tumor, with adjacent normal tissue and blood. Each sample produced about 3.5 to 7.13 million productive TCRbeta reads, and read depth showed no significant difference between tissue types. Hepatocellular carcinoma (four) or combined HCC and intrahepatic cholangiocarcinoma (one) was present in the five patients, who were three men and two women aged 30 to 69 years. TCRbeta repertoire sequencing covered 35 specimens from 5 patients: 25 or so tumor regions, 5 adjacent noncancerous liver tissues and 5 peripheral blood samples.

Using a constant-region primer and ProtoScript II reverse transcriptase, TCRbeta-specific cDNA was reverse-transcribed from about 0.45 ug total RNA. Construction of the TCRbeta libraries relied on three nested rounds of multiplex PCR, following a slightly modified ARM-PCR procedure. Each of the first two PCR rounds ran for approximately 11 cycles and used multiplex TRBV1-TRBV30 forward primers together with a Cbeta reverse primer. Sample barcodes and Illumina adapters were added in a final 25-cycle PCR using Deep VentR polymerase. Before sequencing, amplicons between 200 and 500 bp were purified from gel using a QIAquick gel extraction kit. The TCRbeta amplicons were sequenced with 250-bp paired-end reads on an Illumina HiSeq 2500. The paper's processing steps were these. Reads were quality-trimmed with Trimmomatic v0.33, and paired reads were merged with FLASH v1.2.11 to recover full CDR3 sequences. V, D and J germline segments were assigned to the rearranged TCRbeta sequences by MiGEC v1.2.1b. VDJtools v1.0.0 computed clonotype statistics and Shannon-Wiener diversity indices. To cut down on sampling bias, every analysis after diversity analysis relied on just the 250 most abundant clonotypes from each sample. The raw public data were reprocessed by TCRdb itself: fastp quality trimming at Q25, MiXCR clonotype calling, in-frame beta chains only. Merged by CDR3 protein, the rows form single entries marked with the most common genes and DNA. For this entry, the V and J calls and clone size follow TCRdb and not the study's own pipeline. The sample table lists about 320,000 distinct CDR3 sequences, roughly two thirds of them with a count of one. The ten largest clones represent approximately 9% of the sample.

The study at large found these results: Compared with blood, tumors had a significantly larger share of the repertoire taken up by the top 250 clones (p = 0.039). Repertoire overlap was found to be higher between tumor regions (mean roughly 36%) than between tumor-adjacent (roughly 17%) or tumor-blood (roughly 15%) pairs, consistent with antigen-driven expansion. Because the samples were bulk and unsorted, CD4+ and CD8+ T cell repertoires could not be compared. With just 4 or 5 patients in the study, the authors point out that the findings should be validated in a larger study. Because only the TCR beta chain was sequenced and unpaired alpha chains were not captured, true repertoire diversity is likely underestimated.

The sample consisted of peripheral blood. The origin of this receptor is a man in his forties with primary liver carcinoma and hepatitis B virus infection. The chain joins TRBV6-2 or TRBV6-3 to TRBJ2-7; the D gene remains uncertain. Read as DNA, the sequence is TGTGCCAGCAGTTACAAAGGCAGATCCTCCTCCACCTACGAGCAGTACTTC. The translation is CASSYKGRSSSTYEQYF.